Listed here are 15 T cell receptor beta chains from one sample, sequenced in a study of beta chain features in type 1 diabetes. Sequenced material consisted of expressed TCRB transcripts (all of the isolated RNA was reverse transcribed). The protocol was immunoSEQ multiplex PCR, while the TCRdb copy is restricted to in-frame clones and leaves out a portion. The data hold 900,000 or so clones, with roughly a sixth observed a single time. The sample taken for sequencing was naive CD4+ T cells from blood. These receptor sequences come from a woman younger than 35 in good health.

The genes are TRBV11-2 and TRBJ2-7, with D hard to call. The length of the CDR3 is 15 residues. Germline V CDR1 and CDR2: SGHAT, FQNNGV. V was trimmed by 5 bases and J by 0 bases, leaving 14 bases between them. The CDR3 loop reads CASSAGYQVSYEQYF. CDR3 nucleotides: TGTGCCAGCAGCGCTGGTTATCAGGTCTCCTACGAGCAGTACTTC.

In its sample, this clone was seen a few times. The V and J genes are TRBV6-1 and TRBJ2-2; TRBD1 matches at 9 bases. The V gene end was trimmed by 4 bases and the J gene end by 3 bases; junction bases not matched to a gene: 15. CDR3 length: 19 amino acids. The germline V gene encodes CDR1 MNHNS and CDR2 SASEGT. The CDR3 here is CASSGAGQGYWRDTGELFF. The CDR3 DNA is TGTGCCAGCAGTGGAGCGGGACAGGGCTATTGGAGGGACACCGGGGAGCTGTTTTTT.

The rearrangement links TRBV4-3 to TRBJ2-7; D possibly matches TRBD1 or TRBD2 (5 bases each). From germline, CDR1 is LGHNA and CDR2 YSLEER. The CDR3 is made up of 13 amino acids. Between the trimmed V and J ends, which lost 3 bases and 2 bases, there was a span of 8 bases. As DNA, the CDR3 is TGCGCCAGCAGCCAGGGGGAAACCTACGAGCAGTACTTC. This encodes CASSQGETYEQYF.

The J gene is TRBJ2-1, the V gene TRBV12-5; D not certain. Trimming left V 1 base short and J 8 bases short, with 12 bases between. Germline V gene lookup returns CDR1 LGHNT and CDR2 FRNRAP. The length of the CDR3 is 14 residues. CDR3 nucleotide sequence: TGTGCTAGTGGTTTGGGGTTAGTAGGCGATGAGCAGTTCTTC. This encodes CASGLGLVGDEQFF.

A few counts support this clone. One junction end does not reproduce the germline sequence, and a read error may be involved. Other nucleotide sequences in the sample specify the same CDR3. The genes are TRBV5-4 and TRBJ2-6, with D uncertain. This CDR3 spans 16 amino acids. Germline V gene data show CDR1 as SGHNT and CDR2 as YYREEE (reference sequence). The CDR3 here is CASSLQLGYRANVLTF. CDR3 bases: TGCGCCAGCAGCTTGCAATTGGGGTACCGGGCCAACGTCCTGACTTTC.

In its sample, this clone was seen a few times. The chain employs TRBV7-9 and TRBJ2-7; D is undetermined. The germline V gene encodes CDR1 SEHNR and CDR2 FQNEAQ (reference sequence). CDR3 size: 13 residues. Trimming pared 5 bases from V and 2 bases from J, leaving 10 bases between. The CDR3 here is CASSIGPTYEQYF. CDR3 DNA: TGTGCCAGCAGCATTGGGCCCACCTACGAGCAGTACTTC.

The CDR3 nucleotides read TGCGCCAGCAGGGACACCTACGAGCAGTACTTC. Its translation: CASRDTYEQYF. The V call is TRBV23-1, the J call TRBJ2-7; perhaps TRBD1 as D (5 bases). TRBV23-1 is an ORF; its function is uncertain. V lost 6 bases, J lost 2 bases, and 5 bases lay in between. The CDR3 sequence is 11 residues long.

This clone was seen only a few times. The chain couples TRBV12-5 to TRBJ1-1; D unclear. The CDR3 is made up of 13 amino acids. V dropped 0 bases and J dropped 7 bases, with 9 bases sitting between them. Germline V gene sequence: CDR1 LGHNT, CDR2 FRNRAP. The DNA of the CDR3 is TGTGCTAGTGGTTTGGTACCCGAGAGTGAAGCTTTCTTT. It translates to CASGLVPESEAFF.

This clone was counted between two and nine times. The V and J genes are TRBV25-1 and TRBJ2-6; D remains ambiguous. The CDR3 is 9 residues long. Germline values: CDR1 MGHDK, CDR2 SYGVNS. With 7 bases removed from V and 17 bases from J, the gap between germline ends came to 9 bases. Here the CDR3 DNA reads TGTGCCAGCACCCCCCTTATGACTTTC. Its protein product is CASTPLMTF.

The V call is TRBV6-5, the J call TRBJ1-5; D call uncertain. The CDR3 is 14 amino acids. Trimming took 4 bases from V and 4 from J, leaving 11 bases between them. Germline CDR1 reads MNHEY; CDR2 reads SVGAGI. The DNA for the CDR3 is TGTGCCAGCAGTTCCGGGCGGGCAAATCAGCCCCAGCATTTT. This sequence encodes CASSSGRANQPQHF.

For this clone: Other DNA sequences in this sample translate to the same CDR3. The V call is TRBV5-1, the J call TRBJ2-7, with 7 bases fitting TRBD1. With 4 bases clipped from V and 6 bases from J, the junction kept 7 bases outside the gene matches. Germline V CDR1 and CDR2: SGHRS, YFSETQ. CDR3 length: 13 amino acids. The CDR3 region has the DNA TGCGCCAGCAGCCCAGACAGGGTTGGCGAGCAGTACTTC. The encoded protein is CASSPDRVGEQYF.

The count of this clone is one. The chain carries TRBV5-4 and TRBJ2-7, with 12 bases lining up with TRBD2. With V trimmed by 0 bases and J by 2 bases, 9 bases remained unmatched. Germline CDR1 reads SGHNT; CDR2 reads YYREEE (reference sequence). This CDR3 is built from 18 residues. The CDR3 nucleotides are TGTGCCAGCAGCTTGGGCCCTAGCGGGAGGGGAGTAACCTACGAGCAGTACTTC. It specifies CASSLGPSGRGVTYEQYF. The full variable domain, rest sourced from reference TRBV5-4 and TRBJ2-7, is ETGVTQSPTHLIKTRGQQVTLRCSSQSGHNTVSWYQQALGQGPQFIFQYYREEENGRGNFPPRFSGLQFPNYSSELNVNALELDDSALYLCASSLGPSGRGVTYEQYFGPGTRLTVT.

This clone appeared a few times. The genes are TRBV9 and TRBJ1-2; D ambiguous. This CDR3 has 16 amino acids. The V and J ends lost 4 bases and 4 bases respectively, with 20 bases between them. Germline-derived CDR1 and CDR2 are SGDLS and YYNGEE. CDR3 coding DNA: TGTGCCAGCAGCCCTCGACCTCTCCCGGGGAGCTATGGCTACACCTTC. Its protein is CASSPRPLPGSYGYTF. The full variable domain, with the rest looked up from reference TRBV9 and TRBJ1-2, is DSGVTQTPKHLITATGQRVTLRCSPRSGDLSVYWYQQSLDQGLQFLIQYYNGEERAKGNILERFSAQQFPDLHSELNLSSLELGDSALYFCASSPRPLPGSYGYTFGSGTRLTVV.

This clone was seen a few times. This sequence joins TRBV10-2 and TRBJ1-2, with D perhaps matching TRBD1 (6 bases). CDR1 and CDR2 from the germline V gene are WSHSY and SAAADI. The CDR3 covers 16 residues. Trimming stripped 6 bases from V and 3 bases from J, with 20 bases between. The CDR3, as DNA: TGCGCCAGCAGGGTGGGGGCTAACAGGGACGACTATGGCTACACCTTC. Its translation: CASRVGANRDDYGYTF.

The rearrangement joins TRBV6-5 to TRBJ2-3; D unclear. This CDR3 region has 14 residues. Germline V gene lookup returns CDR1 MNHEY and CDR2 SVGAGI. Trimming removed 0 bases at V and 0 bases at J, with 4 bases between. CDR3 in DNA: TGTGCCAGCAGTTACTCGTTAAGCACAGATACGCAGTATTTT. Translation gives CASSYSLSTDTQYF.